This T cell receptor (beta chain) was profiled in a study of cytomegalovirus exposure and HLA in healthy donors. The CDR3 has 16 residues. Germline lookup yields CDR1 PRHDT and CDR2 FYEKMQ (reference sequence). Trimming took 4 bases from V and 3 from J; bases not matched to a gene: 8. The method was immunoSEQ multiplex PCR; TCRdb's version includes in-frame clones alone and lacks a portion of them. The sample contains approximately 82,000 clones, roughly 96% of which appear only once. Whole-study results and caveats: Subsequent analysis of the approximately 110 validation repertoires found a tendency for first-cohort TCR clusters to co-occur.

Concerning this clone: Its antigen is still unknown.

The V gene is TRBV13, the J gene TRBJ2-1, with 8 bases matching TRBD1. Sequenced material: PBMCs. This clonotype was sampled from a woman younger than 35 in good health and CMV-seronegative. The DNA of the CDR3 is TGTGCCAGCAGCTCTAGGACAGGGCCAAACTACAATGAGCAGTTCTTC. Its protein is CASSSRTGPNYNEQFF.